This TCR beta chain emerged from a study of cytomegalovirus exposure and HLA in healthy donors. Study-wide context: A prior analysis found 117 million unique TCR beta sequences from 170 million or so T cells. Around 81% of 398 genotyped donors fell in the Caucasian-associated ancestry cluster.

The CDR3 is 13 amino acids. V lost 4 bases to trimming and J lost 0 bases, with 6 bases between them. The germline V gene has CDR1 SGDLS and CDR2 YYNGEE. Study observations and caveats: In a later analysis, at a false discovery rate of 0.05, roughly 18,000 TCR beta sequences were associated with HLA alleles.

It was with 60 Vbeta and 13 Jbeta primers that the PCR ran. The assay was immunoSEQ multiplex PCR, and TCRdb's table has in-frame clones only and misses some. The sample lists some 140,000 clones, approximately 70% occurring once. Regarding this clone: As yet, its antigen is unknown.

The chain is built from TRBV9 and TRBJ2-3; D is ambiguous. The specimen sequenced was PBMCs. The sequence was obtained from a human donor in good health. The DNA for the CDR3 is TGTGCCAGCAGCCAACTAAGCACAGATACGCAGTATTTT. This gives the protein CASSQLSTDTQYF.